This note documents a single TCR beta chain sequence. This clonotype occurred a few times. There is no known antigen for this receptor. Base qualities are missing; no much larger clone stands one base away. The data stem from a study of response to subunit inactivated influenza vaccine listed by TCRdb under 2018. Regarding the study in general: The study used deep quantitative T cell receptor repertoire profiling to track responses to a trivalent subunit inactivated influenza vaccine.

The full study reports these points: It was suggested by the authors that each seasonal influenza vaccination may recruit only a limited number of new T cells.

From a lookup of the germline V gene, CDR1 and CDR2 are SQVTM and ANQGSEA. The CDR3 has 13 amino acids, counting the end cysteine and phenylalanine. Only the CDR3 region is kept as DNA, spanning 39 bases read in frame from base 1. Trimming removed 6 bases from V and 2 bases from J, leaving 14 bases between the germline ends. Library method: RT-PCR. Sequencing instrument: Illumina HiSeq 2500. The public reads were reanalyzed by TCRdb: fastp trimming at Q25, MiXCR alignment, in-frame beta chains only. For every CDR3 protein sequence, its rows merge into one entry that carries the most common genes and DNA. Counted in this sample were about 540,000 distinct CDR3 sequences; under 30% of them appeared once. The ten largest clones represent approximately 3% of the sample. Another study also made use of these data, one on T cells expressing NK-cell markers. As described in the second report: TCR beta cDNA libraries were prepared using 5'RACE template switching, which introduced a universal primer site and unique molecular identifiers. Three sorted T-cell subsets (CD3+CD56+NKG2C+, CD3+CD56+NKG2C- and CD3+CD56-NKG2C+) from about 8 donors had their TCR beta-chain repertoires profiled. Of the eight sequenced donors, seven were found to be HCMV-seropositive and one was found to be HCMV-seronegative. To restrict sorting to alphabetaTCR-expressing T cells, an anti-gammadeltaTCR antibody was added in several experiments. For about 6 donors, the dominant CD3+CD56+NKG2C+ clonotypes were among the top 10 CD8+ clonotypes and accounted for roughly 1.0-7.5% of CD8+ T cells. Those dominant clonotypes were again the most abundant among CD3+CD56-NKG2C+ cells in several donors, at about 28.3-65%. It remained unclear whether the expanded NKG2C-expressing T cell clones were specific for HCMV antigens. Randomly selected healthy volunteers, three men and five women, were used as the eight sequenced donors. A commercial ELISA kit detecting HCMV-specific IgG in serum was used to determine HCMV serostatus. Peripheral blood mononuclear cells were isolated from blood by Ficoll density gradient centrifugation. Using Miltenyi isolation kits, CD4+ and CD8+ T cells were isolated from PBMC through magnetic immunoseparation. cDNA synthesis was primed from the TCR beta constant segment, followed by two successive PCR amplification steps. The libraries were sequenced on Illumina HiSeq 2000/2500, MiSeq or NextSeq, producing 2 x 150 bp reads. MIGEC was used to demultiplex reads and group reads by UMI, and MiTCR was used to assemble and quantify clonotypes. To remove erroneous sequences, TCR cDNA sequences were retained only when supported by two or more reads. The tcR package was used for downstream repertoire analysis, and clonotypes were matched between fractions using CDR3 nucleotide sequence together with V segment. Antigen specificity was annotated against VDJdb with VDJmatch, allowing one amino acid substitution in CDR3.

This receptor was taken from a man in his fifties or sixties who received an inactivated influenza vaccine. Donor details come from another sample of the same person, matched by shared clones. The input for sequencing was CD4+ T cells sorted from PBMCs, taken 11 to 12 days after vaccination. Recombination linked TRBV29-1 to TRBJ2-7; the D gene assignment is perhaps TRBD1 or TRBD2, with each matching 6 bases. DNA sequence: TGCAGCGTGGGGGCGGGACGGACCTACGAGCAGTACTTC. Its translation is CSVGAGRTYEQYF.